Listed below are T cell receptor beta chains from one sample, sequenced in a study of Ad26.COV2.S vaccination and SARS-CoV-2 variants. TCRdb's table, derived via immunoSEQ multiplex PCR, lists solely in-frame clones and lacks some. This table holds some 240,000 clones, around nine tenths found once. The source material was peripheral blood, sampled in a trial of Ad26.COV2.S vaccine versus placebo. These receptors were obtained from a person between 18 and 65 years old who received the Ad26.COV2.S COVID-19 vaccine or a placebo. The CDR3 runs from the conserved cysteine through the conserved F or W.

J | V | CDR3
TRBJ1-6 | TRBV14 | CASSPRTGPNSPLHF
TRBJ2-3 | TRBV18 | CASSPPMGDTQYF
TRBJ2-1 | TRBV10-2 | CASSSYNEQFF
TRBJ2-1 | TRBV6-6 | CASSGYSGRAGGEQFF
TRBJ2-7 | TRBV4-1 | CASSQDGVGSYEQYF
TRBJ1-1 | TRBV6-2/TRBV6-3 | CASSYSDREAGLTLEAFF
TRBJ1-6 | TRBV5-6 | CASSNDRRYNSPLHF
TRBJ2-1 | TRBV7-9 | CASSIVQGYNEQFF
TRBJ2-5 | TRBV3-1/TRBV3-2 | CASSQRGGQETQYF
TRBJ2-7 | TRBV9 | CARPDCTEYEQYF
TRBJ2-3 | TRBV7-2 | CASSPTGERGDTQYF
TRBJ2-1 | TRBV11-3 | CASSRTVGGGRQFF
TRBJ1-2 | TRBV7-9 | CASSLPEQGAAYGYTF
TRBJ1-2 | TRBV19 | CASSIGGGDYGYTF
TRBJ2-7 | TRBV5-1 | CASRNSQNSYEQYF
TRBJ2-1 | TRBV5-4 | CASSTQGSSYNEQFF
TRBJ1-6 | TRBV5-1 | CASSLTANSPLHF
TRBJ2-3 | TRBV12-5 | CASGLVLDRTLTDTQYF
TRBJ1-5 | TRBV30 | CAWSVAMRQPQHF
TRBJ2-2 | TRBV5-1 | CASSLGGTGNTGELFF
TRBJ2-2 | TRBV19 | CASYTERKGSGLPGELFF
TRBJ2-5 | TRBV7-9 | CASSPDRGRVGETQYF